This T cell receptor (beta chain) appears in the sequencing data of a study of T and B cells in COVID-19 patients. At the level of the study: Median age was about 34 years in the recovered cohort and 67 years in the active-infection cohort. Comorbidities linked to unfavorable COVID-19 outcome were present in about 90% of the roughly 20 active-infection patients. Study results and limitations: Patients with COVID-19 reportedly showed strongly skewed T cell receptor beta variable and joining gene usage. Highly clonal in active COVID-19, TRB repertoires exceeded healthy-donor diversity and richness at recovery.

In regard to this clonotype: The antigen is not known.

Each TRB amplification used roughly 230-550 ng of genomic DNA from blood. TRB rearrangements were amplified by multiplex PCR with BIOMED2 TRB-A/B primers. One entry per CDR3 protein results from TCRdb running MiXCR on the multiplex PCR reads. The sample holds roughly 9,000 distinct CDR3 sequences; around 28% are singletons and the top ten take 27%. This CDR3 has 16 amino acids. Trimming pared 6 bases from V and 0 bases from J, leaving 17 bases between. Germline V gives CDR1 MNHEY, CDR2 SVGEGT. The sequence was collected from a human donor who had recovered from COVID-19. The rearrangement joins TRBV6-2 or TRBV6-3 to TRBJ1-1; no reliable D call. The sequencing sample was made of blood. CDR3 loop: CASRRRRVEMNTEAFF. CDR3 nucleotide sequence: TGTGCCAGCAGACGAAGGAGGGTAGAGATGAACACTGAAGCTTTCTTT.